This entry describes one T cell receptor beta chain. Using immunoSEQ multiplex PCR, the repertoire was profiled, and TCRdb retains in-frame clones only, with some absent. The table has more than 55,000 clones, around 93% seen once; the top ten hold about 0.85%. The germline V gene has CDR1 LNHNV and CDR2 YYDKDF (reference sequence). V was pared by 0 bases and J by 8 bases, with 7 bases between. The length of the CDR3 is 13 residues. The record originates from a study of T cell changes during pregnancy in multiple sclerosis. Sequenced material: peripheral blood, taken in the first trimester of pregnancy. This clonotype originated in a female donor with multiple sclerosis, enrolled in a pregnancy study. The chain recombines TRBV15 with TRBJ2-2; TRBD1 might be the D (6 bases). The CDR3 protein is CATSREGAGELFF. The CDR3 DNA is TGTGCCACCAGCAGAGAGGGGGCGGGGGAGCTGTTTTTT.